Following are 20 T cell receptor beta chains from one sample sequenced in a study of T cells in Graves' hyperthyroidism and ophthalmopathy. Amplification of TCR beta CDR3 regions was performed using RNA transcripts as template. A first-round RT-PCR of the TCR CDR3 used the HTBI primer set. TCRdb used MiXCR to reprocess the multiplex PCR reads, holding one entry per CDR3 protein. The sample includes 600,000 to 650,000 distinct CDR3 sequences, more than 20% seen only once; the top ten take roughly 30%. The sequencing input was blood. These receptors all stem from a man aged 25-45 years with Graves' ophthalmopathy.

This clonotype was picked up many times. The rearrangement uses TRBV20-1 and TRBJ2-3, with unresolved D. The CDR3 is made up of 14 amino acids. Trimming cost V 1 base and J 0 bases, with 8 bases left between them. Germline assignment: CDR1 DFQATT and CDR2 SNEGSKA (reference sequence). CDR3 nucleotides: TGCAGTGCTAGAGTTCCCGCTAGCACAGATACGCAGTATTTT. It encodes CSARVPASTDTQYF.

The chain has TRBV3-1 and TRBJ2-1, with 8 bases lining up with TRBD2. Germline CDR1 is LGHDT and CDR2 is YNNKEL (reference sequence). With V trimmed by 0 bases and J by 0 bases, 7 bases remained unmatched. This CDR3 is 18 amino acids long. The CDR3 reads CASSQDGLSGISYNEQFF. The CDR3 DNA reads as TGTGCCAGCAGCCAAGATGGCCTTAGCGGGATCTCCTACAATGAGCAGTTCTTC.

Only a few counts were recorded for this clonotype. The V and J genes are TRBV11-2 and TRBJ2-1; 10 bases fit TRBD2. Unmatched junction bases numbered 11, after V lost 3 bases and J lost 0 bases. The CDR3 spans 19 residues. Germline values: CDR1 SGHAT, CDR2 FQNNGV. The DNA for the CDR3 is TGTGCCAGCAGCTTTGCATATCGACTAGCGGGTCGCTCCTACAATGAGCAGTTCTTC. This encodes CASSFAYRLAGRSYNEQFF. Full variable domain (remainder filled in from reference TRBV11-2 and TRBJ2-1): EAGVAQSPRYKIIEKRQSVAFWCNPISGHATLYWYQQILGQGPKLLIQFQNNGVVDDSQLPKDRFSAERLKGVDSTLKIQPAKLEDSAVYLCASSFAYRLAGRSYNEQFFGPGTRLTVL.

The rearrangement uses TRBV4-3 and TRBJ2-3; unclear D gene. Trimming pared 3 bases from V and 2 bases from J, leaving 12 bases between. The CDR3 is made up of 15 amino acids. Germline V gene sequence: CDR1 LGHNA, CDR2 YSLEER. The CDR3 reads CASSHDRSNTDTQYF. The CDR3, as DNA: TGCGCCAGCAGCCATGATAGGAGTAACACAGATACGCAGTATTTT.

The chain joins TRBV18 to TRBJ1-6; tentative D call: TRBD1 (6 bases). This CDR3 is 14 amino acids long. Germline V lookup: CDR1 KGHSH, CDR2 LQKENI. Trimming left V 6 bases short and J 7 bases short, with 13 bases between. CDR3 protein: CASSSTGRNSPLHF. In DNA, the CDR3 is TGTGCCAGCTCCTCGACAGGCCGGAATTCACCCCTCCACTTT.

This clonotype appeared a few times. V and J are TRBV7-8 and TRBJ1-1, with TRBD1 identical over 12 bases. After removal of 3 bases from V and 8 bases from J, the junction contained 13 bases not matched to a gene. Germline loops: CDR1 SGHVS, CDR2 FQNEAQ. The CDR3 extends over 17 amino acids. The CDR3 reads CASSFFGTGGVWVEAFF. CDR3 bases: TGTGCCAGCAGCTTTTTTGGGACAGGGGGCGTCTGGGTGGAAGCTTTCTTT.

This clonotype was counted ten times or more. The gene calls are TRBV7-6 and TRBJ2-3; TRBD1 might be the D (7 bases). Per the germline V gene, CDR1 is SGHVS and CDR2 is FNYEAQ. V shed 2 bases and J shed 4 bases, with 16 bases lying between them. The CDR3 length is 16 residues. CDR3 sequence reads: CASSLTPGGGADTQYF. Written as DNA, the CDR3 is TGTGCCAGCAGCTTAACCCCAGGAGGGGGCGCAGATACGCAGTATTTT.

Worth noting for this clonotype: The germline gene is not matched at one end of the junction; a read error may be the cause. The V and J genes are TRBV18 and TRBJ2-7; no clear D gene. Germline V lookup: CDR1 KGHSH, CDR2 LQKENI. The CDR3 is made up of 13 amino acids. The CDR3 region has the DNA TGTGCCAGCTTACCAACACATACCTACGAGCAGTACTTC. Residues: CASLPTHTYEQYF. Supplemented by reference TRBV18 and TRBJ2-7, the full variable domain reads NAGVMQNPRHLVRRRGQEARLRCSPMKGHSHVYWYRQLPEEGLKFMVYLQKENIIDESGMPKERFSAEFPKEGPSILRIQQVVRGDSAAYFCASLPTHTYEQYFGPGTRLTVT.

V is TRBV7-9 and J is TRBJ2-3; 12 bases map to TRBD2. The CDR3 has 17 residues. Losses at the gene ends were 9 bases for V and 1 base for J; bases not matched to a gene: 11. The germline CDR1 and CDR2 sequences are SEHNR and FQNEAQ (reference sequence). CDR3 region: CASPPGLAGNRTDTQYF. The CDR3 nucleotides are TGTGCCAGTCCCCCGGGACTAGCGGGTAATCGCACAGATACGCAGTATTTT.

J is TRBJ2-3 and V is TRBV6-7; TRBD2 aligns across 9 bases. TRBV6-7 falls under the ORF class, with uncertain function. The J segment lost 0 bases and the V segment lost 0 bases, leaving 10 bases of the junction unmatched. CDR3 length: 19 amino acids. The CDR3, as DNA: TGTGCCAGCAGTTACTCGTTACTAGCGGGCCTCTCTAGCACAGATACGCAGTATTTT. Protein product: CASSYSLLAGLSSTDTQYF.

This chain uses TRBV5-1 with TRBJ1-1; a weak D match, TRBD1 (5 bases). Germline-derived CDR1 and CDR2 are SGHRS and YFSETQ. The V gene lost 4 bases and the J gene lost 4 bases, with 17 bases spanning the gap. This CDR3 has 15 residues. CDR3 in DNA: TGCGCCAGCAGCGGAGCCGGGACGGACTCCACTGAAGCTTTCTTT. This translates into CASSGAGTDSTEAFF.

This clonotype was counted at least ten times. The chain has TRBV2 and TRBJ1-4; possibly TRBD1 for D (6 bases). Per germline, CDR1 SNHLY and CDR2 FYNNEI. CDR3 length: 13 amino acids. V dropped 5 bases and J dropped 8 bases, with 12 bases sitting between them. The CDR3 sequence: CASSPQGGEKLFF. CDR3 DNA: TGTGCCAGCAGTCCACAGGGAGGCGAAAAACTGTTTTTT. The full variable domain, completed using reference TRBV2 and TRBJ1-4, is EPEVTQTPSHQVTQMGQEVILRCVPISNHLYFYWYRQILGQKVEFLVSFYNNEISEKSEIFDDQFSVERPDGSNFTLKIRSTKLEDSAMYFCASSPQGGEKLFFGSGTQLSVL.

This clonotype came up many times. J is TRBJ2-7 and V is TRBV11-1; maybe TRBD1 (5 bases). The CDR3 has 13 residues. CDR1 and CDR2 from the germline V gene are SGHAT and FQDESV (reference sequence). V was pared by 3 bases and J by 2 bases, with 8 bases between. The CDR3 bases are TGTGCCAGCAGCTTTGGGGCGGCCTACGAGCAGTACTTC. Amino acids: CASSFGAAYEQYF.

This clonotype has ten or more counts. The chain carries TRBV28 and TRBJ2-1, with D perhaps matching TRBD1 or TRBD2 (5 bases each). The CDR3 loop spans 15 amino acids. Germline V gene sequence: CDR1 MDHEN, CDR2 SYDVKM. Trimming removed 6 bases from V and 8 bases from J, with 20 bases in between. The CDR3 reads CASSPRLRGRDEQFF. In nucleotides, the CDR3 is TGTGCCAGCAGCCCCCGGTTGAGGGGAAGGGATGAGCAGTTCTTC.

This clonotype was recorded once. A much more abundant neighbour one base away suggests this may be a read error. The chain is built from TRBV5-6 and TRBJ2-1; 9 bases align to TRBD2. The CDR3 is 16 residues long. The V gene's germline CDR1 is SGHDT and CDR2 YYEEEE. The V and J ends lost 2 bases and 2 bases, in that order; junction bases with no gene match: 5. The CDR3 bases are TGTGCCAGCAGCTTTAGCGGGAGAAGCCCCTACAATGAGCAGTTCTTC. As protein: CASSFSGRSPYNEQFF.

This clonotype was found many times. This sequence joins TRBV11-2 and TRBJ2-2; TRBD1 matches at 9 bases. Germline-derived CDR1 and CDR2 are SGHAT and FQNNGV. J lost 1 base, V lost 4 bases, and 4 bases had no gene match. The CDR3 length is 16 residues. The CDR3 DNA reads TGTGCCAGCAGCTCGTACAGGGGGCAGAACACCGGGGAGCTGTTTTTT. As protein: CASSSYRGQNTGELFF.

The chain is built from TRBV30 and TRBJ2-7; D gene unclear. The germline CDR1 and CDR2 sequences are GTSNPN and SVGIG (reference sequence). This CDR3 comprises 13 residues. The V and J ends lost 0 bases and 3 bases respectively, with 9 bases between them. The CDR3 DNA sequence: TGTGCCTGGAGTGTAAATTACGACTACGAGCAGTACTTC. Translation gives CAWSVNYDYEQYF.

This clonotype appeared many times. V is TRBV28 and J is TRBJ2-3; 8 positions match TRBD2. In germline, CDR1 is MDHEN, CDR2 SYDVKM. V lost 3 bases, J lost 2 bases, and 4 bases stayed unmatched. This CDR3 is 15 amino acids long. For the CDR3, the DNA is TGTGCCAGCAGTTTGACTAGCGCTCTCACAGATACGCAGTATTTT. Amino acids: CASSLTSALTDTQYF. Full variable domain (missing parts from reference TRBV28 and TRBJ2-3): DVKVTQSSRYLVKRTGEKVFLECVQDMDHENMFWYRQDPGLGLRLIYFSYDVKMKEKGDIPEGYSVSREKKERFSLILESASTNQTSMYLCASSLTSALTDTQYFGPGTRLTVL.

V and J are TRBV2 and TRBJ2-1; D gene unclear. CDR1 SNHLY and CDR2 FYNNEI come from the germline V gene. The V gene lost 10 bases and the J gene lost 8 bases, with 18 bases spanning the gap. The CDR3 is 13 amino acids. CDR3 DNA: TGTGCCACCCTAGGCCACGGCTGGGATGAGCAGTTCTTC. Its protein is CATLGHGWDEQFF.

This clonotype was counted only a few times. The J gene is TRBJ2-1, the V gene TRBV13; possibly TRBD1 or TRBD2 for D (5 bases each). Germline V gene data show CDR1 as PRHDT and CDR2 as FYEKMQ (reference sequence). The length of the CDR3 is 15 residues. V dropped 5 bases and J dropped 5 bases, with 16 bases sitting between them. CDR3 DNA: TGTGCCAGCAGCCAAGTGGGGACGGTCCACAATGAGCAGTTCTTC. Its protein product is CASSQVGTVHNEQFF.